This T cell receptor beta chain was sequenced in a study of blood T cell repertoires in COVID-19. In the study overall: From T cells, B-cell-depleted T cells, or PBMCs came the material, which was cDNA or gDNA.

The CDR3 totals 13 residues. V was clipped by 7 bases and J by 5 bases, with 15 bases between them. Enrollees, about 18 to 100 years old, lived in 25 or so US areas. Cohort allocation depended upon clinical history that participants reported. Generated by immunoSEQ multiplex PCR, the TCRdb table keeps only in-frame clones and is missing some. The table lists 470,000 or so clones, about 85% of them singletons. The sample taken for sequencing was PBMCs or T cells enriched from blood (not recorded which). The TCR sequence derives from a woman aged 18 to 35 with acute COVID-19. V usage is TRBV12-3 or TRBV12-4 and J usage is TRBJ2-7, with D unresolved. This chain's CDR3 is CASTLTQADEQYF. DNA of the CDR3: TGTGCCAGCACTCTAACTCAGGCAGACGAGCAGTACTTC.